This paragraph covers one TCR beta chain sequence. Its antigen is undetermined. The data derive from a study of cytomegalovirus exposure and HLA in healthy donors. Findings of the study overall: Researchers reported that a few CMV-associated chains were confirmed in vitro as CMV antigen-specific. First-cohort TCR clusters tended to co-occur in the 90 to 150 validation repertoires, a later analysis found. A list of approximately 150 TCR beta chains associated with cytomegalovirus was given.

Sequencing was performed with immunoSEQ multiplex PCR; in TCRdb, only in-frame clones are kept and a portion is missing. Of under 200,000 clones listed, 91% are singletons. The ends were cut back, 2 bases at V and 5 bases at J, with 9 bases in the middle. CDR1 is MRHNA and CDR2 is SNTAGT in the germline V gene. The CDR3 spans 14 residues. The sample consisted of PBMCs. This chain joins TRBV6-4 and TRBJ2-2; D might be TRBD1 (5 bases). The sequence came from a woman aged 18-29 years in good health and CMV-seropositive. DNA for the CDR3: TGTGCCAGCAGTGACGAAGCAGGGACCGGGGAGCTGTTTTTT. This gives the protein CASSDEAGTGELFF.